The rows below give T cell receptor beta chains drawn from one sample of a study of identical twins. TCRdb redid the calling of the 5' RACE reads with MiXCR, one entry per CDR3 protein. The repertoire consists of some 690,000 distinct CDR3 sequences, with 21% occurring once and the leading ten covering more than 4%. This sample was also put to use in a study of T cells expressing NK-cell markers.

The source material was PBMCs. All receptors come from a woman between 18 and 30 years old in good health. The CDR3 runs from the conserved cysteine through the conserved F or W. Each record gives: V gene, CDR3 protein.

>TRBV7-2
CASSLGSGIETQYF
>TRBV5-1
CASSTDRGRETQYF
>TRBV12-3/TRBV12-4
CASSLSDRNQPQHF
>TRBV12-3/TRBV12-4
CASSLNKGPTEAFF
>TRBV5-1
CASSSAGISGGYNEQFF
>TRBV4-3
CASSQDRVGTSGSNEQFF
>TRBV24-1
CATSAPRGHEQFF
>TRBV11-3
CASSWSLFDEQFF
>TRBV7-2
CASAPLGRTKTQYF
>TRBV9
CASSVVGGPKNIQYF
>TRBV10-3
CAISPGGAHYEQYF
>TRBV6-5
CASRGQKETQYF
>TRBV29-1
CSVDGDTQYF
>TRBV6-1
CASSALGGARAYEQYF
>TRBV18
CASSPGTSHYEQYF
>TRBV6-1
CASSDPGGQGSYEQYF
>TRBV18
CASSLSATSGGYNEQFF
>TRBV20-1
CSARLGGNYGYTF
>TRBV10-3
CAISGAGEQYF
>TRBV7-2
CASSLLLPPNTQYF
>TRBV7-8
CASSALGDSYEQYF
>TRBV20-1
CSARKGGRSSYNSPLHF
>TRBV12-3/TRBV12-4
CASTRTGGVYNEQFF
>TRBV20-1
CSAGPPAGLPDTQYF
>TRBV29-1
CSVEGKRGTDTQYF
>TRBV9
CASSVGWTASYEQYF
>TRBV21-1
CASSLGYGLQGRETQYF
>TRBV20-1
CSATLEQETQYF
>TRBV9
CASTRLAGSSYNEQFF
>TRBV20-1
CSAHALAGGSTDTQYF
>TRBV12-3/TRBV12-4
CASSLYGTEAFF
>TRBV7-9
CASSPRIDHYEQYF
>TRBV27
CASSHNDRRTHEQYF
>TRBV4-3
CASSQEMGGPAGEQYF
>TRBV20-1
CSARWQPNSPLHF
>TRBV20-1
CSASRGASGTDTQYF
>TRBV29-1
CSGEPIGDTQYF
>TRBV9
CASSVLPLSTDTQYF
>TRBV18
CASSGAFLGYEQYF
>TRBV20-1
CSVADPSTDTQYF
>TRBV12-3/TRBV12-4
CASRLKGRAFF
>TRBV29-1
CSVESATGYTF
>TRBV5-4
CASSLDYLSEKLFF
>TRBV9
CASSVGGPDNEQFF
>TRBV12-3/TRBV12-4
CASSFGEGYGTYEQYF
>TRBV5-1
CASSLTDLNTEAFF
>TRBV29-1
CSVGAGFGELFF
>TRBV9
CASSVLGETYNEQFF
>TRBV7-3
CASSLIRAGELFF
>TRBV7-9
CASSPRDNQETQYF
>TRBV29-1
CSVRDPITYEQYF
>TRBV12-3/TRBV12-4
CASSLGDSQNEKLFF
>TRBV20-1
CSADGRASYEQYF
>TRBV20-1
CSARDRTSGSYEQYF
>TRBV20-1
CSARGASGRAWNIQYF
>TRBV6-2/TRBV6-3
CASSNVGYGYTF
>TRBV29-1
CSVGEDSTLEAFF
>TRBV6-1
CASSPFQAPNYGYTF
>TRBV7-7
CASSLRPAGGLNTGELFF